This note documents a single T cell receptor beta chain sequence. What it binds is unknown. Trimming cost V 4 bases and J 5 bases, with 14 bases left between them. CDR1 and CDR2 (germline): PRHDT, FYEKMQ (reference sequence). This CDR3 is 14 amino acids long. The authors ran a second PCR of about 6 to 11 cycles using a sample-barcoded 5' primer and a J-beta primer mix. TCRdb recomputed calls from the 5' RACE reads with MiXCR, one row per CDR3 protein. The sample has over 1,500,000 distinct CDR3 sequences, about 50% seen once. The data stem from a study of blood T cells in healthy people across ages. Findings of the study overall: TCR beta diversity per million T cells fell roughly linearly with age.

The chain couples TRBV13 to TRBJ1-1, with no clear D. Sequenced sample: blood. The receptor comes from a woman between 35 and 50 years old in good health. The CDR3 here is CASSSWGGDTEAFF. The CDR3 coding sequence is TGTGCCAGCAGCTCCTGGGGTGGGGATACTGAAGCTTTCTTT.